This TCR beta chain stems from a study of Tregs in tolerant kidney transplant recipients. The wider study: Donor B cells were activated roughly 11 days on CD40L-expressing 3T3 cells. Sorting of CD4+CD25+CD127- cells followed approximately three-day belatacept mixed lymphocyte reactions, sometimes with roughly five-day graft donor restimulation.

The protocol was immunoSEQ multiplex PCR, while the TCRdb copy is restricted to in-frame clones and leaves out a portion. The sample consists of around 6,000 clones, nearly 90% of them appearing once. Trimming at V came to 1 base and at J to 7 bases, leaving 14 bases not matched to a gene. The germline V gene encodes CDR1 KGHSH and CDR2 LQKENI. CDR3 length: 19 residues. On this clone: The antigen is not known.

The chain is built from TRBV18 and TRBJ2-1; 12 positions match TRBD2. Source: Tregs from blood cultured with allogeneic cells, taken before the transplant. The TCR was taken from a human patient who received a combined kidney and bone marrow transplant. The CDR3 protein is CASSPRPPFVTSGGNEQFF. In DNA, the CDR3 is TGTGCCAGCTCACCACGTCCTCCTTTTGTGACTAGCGGGGGTAATGAGCAGTTCTTC.